This entry concerns a single T cell receptor (beta chain). Its antigen is not identified. Co-extraction yielded RNA and DNA from approximately 20-30 mg of unsorted bulk tissue. Patients' primary liver carcinoma was surgically resected. Samples came from superior, inferior, lateral poles and tumor centre. The source of the sample is a study of tumor-infiltrating lymphocytes in primary liver carcinoma. Study results and caveats: Tumor-adjacent and tumor-blood pairs shared a smaller degree of overlap than tumor region pairs. Just around 7-24% of top clones spanned all five tumor regions.

The CDR3 has 16 amino acids. The V end lost 3 bases, the J end lost 1 base, and 13 bases lay between the germline ends. CDR1 KGHDR and CDR2 SFDVKD come from the germline V gene. The template, 500 ng total RNA, yielded TCR beta cDNA made with a constant-region primer. Investigators got TCR beta libraries out of three nested multiplex PCR rounds, done with slightly modified ARM-PCR. PCR rounds one and two used TRBV1-TRBV30 forward primers with a C-beta reverse primer for 9 to 10 cycles each. TCRdb re-called the multiplex PCR reads with MiXCR, one entry per CDR3 protein. The sample has tens of thousands of distinct CDR3 sequences; around 69% are singletons.

Sequencing was carried out using liver tumor tissue from sampling region 4. Subset in this sample: tumor region T4, right-lateral pole. V gene TRBV24-1 combines with J gene TRBJ2-3, with D perhaps matching TRBD1 (6 bases). The sequence was collected from a man between 40 and 49 years old with primary liver carcinoma and hepatitis B virus infection. This CDR3 reads CATSDTDRRGTDTQYF. CDR3 sequence (DNA): TGTGCCACCAGTGATACGGACAGAAGGGGCACAGATACGCAGTATTTT.